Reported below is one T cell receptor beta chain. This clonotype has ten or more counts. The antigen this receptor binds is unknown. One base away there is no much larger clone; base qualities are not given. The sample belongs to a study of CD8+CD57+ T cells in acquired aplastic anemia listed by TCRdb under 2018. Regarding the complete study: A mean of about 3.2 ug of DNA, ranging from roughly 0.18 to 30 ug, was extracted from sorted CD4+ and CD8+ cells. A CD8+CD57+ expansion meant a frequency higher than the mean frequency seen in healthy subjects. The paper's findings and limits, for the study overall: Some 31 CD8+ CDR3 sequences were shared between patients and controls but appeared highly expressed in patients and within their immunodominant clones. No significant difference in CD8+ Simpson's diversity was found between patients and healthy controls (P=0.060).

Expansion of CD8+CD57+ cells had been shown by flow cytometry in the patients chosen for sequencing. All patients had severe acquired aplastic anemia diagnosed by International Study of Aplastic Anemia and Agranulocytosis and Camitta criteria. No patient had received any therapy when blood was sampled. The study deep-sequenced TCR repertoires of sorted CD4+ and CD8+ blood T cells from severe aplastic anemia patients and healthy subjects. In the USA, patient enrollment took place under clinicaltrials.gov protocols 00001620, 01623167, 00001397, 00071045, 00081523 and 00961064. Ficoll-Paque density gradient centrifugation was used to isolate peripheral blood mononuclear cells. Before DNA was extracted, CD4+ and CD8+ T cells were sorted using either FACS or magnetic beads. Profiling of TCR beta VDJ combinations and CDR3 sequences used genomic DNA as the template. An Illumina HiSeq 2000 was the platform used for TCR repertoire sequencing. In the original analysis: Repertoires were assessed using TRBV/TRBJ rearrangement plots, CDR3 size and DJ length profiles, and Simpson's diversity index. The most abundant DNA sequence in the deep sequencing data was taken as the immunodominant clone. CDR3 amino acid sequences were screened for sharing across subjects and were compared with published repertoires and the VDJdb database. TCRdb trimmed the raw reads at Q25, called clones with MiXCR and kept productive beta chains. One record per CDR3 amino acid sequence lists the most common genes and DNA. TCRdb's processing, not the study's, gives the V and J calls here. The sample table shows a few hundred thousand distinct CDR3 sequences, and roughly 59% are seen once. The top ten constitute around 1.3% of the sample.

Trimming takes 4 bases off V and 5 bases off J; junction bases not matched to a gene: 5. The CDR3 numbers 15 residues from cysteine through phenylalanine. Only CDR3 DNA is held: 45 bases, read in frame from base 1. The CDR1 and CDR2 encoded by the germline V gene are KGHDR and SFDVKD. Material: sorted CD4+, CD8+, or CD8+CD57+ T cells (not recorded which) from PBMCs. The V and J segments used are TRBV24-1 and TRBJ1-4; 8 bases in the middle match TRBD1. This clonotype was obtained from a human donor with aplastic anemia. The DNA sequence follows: TGTGCCACCAGTGAGGGGGACAGGTCGAATGAAAAACTGTTTTTT. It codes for CATSEGDRSNEKLFF.